The source of this T cell receptor (beta chain) is a study of CD8 T cells in Susac syndrome. Reverse transcription of roughly 0.45 to 1 ug RNA was carried out with random hexamers. TCRdb re-called the immunoSEQ multiplex PCR reads through MiXCR, storing one row per CDR3 protein. The table shows hundreds of thousands of distinct CDR3 sequences, with around 93% occurring only once. The study used treatment-naive patients who had stable or active relapsing-remitting disease as multiple sclerosis controls. Isolation of CD8+ and CD4+ T cells was performed negatively, whereas enrichment of TEMRA cells was done by FACS. V dropped 5 bases and J dropped 1 base, with 11 bases sitting between them. Per germline, CDR1 SGHVS and CDR2 FQNEAQ. The CDR3 sequence is 15 residues long.

The TCR sequence derives from a human donor with multiple sclerosis. The chain links TRBV7-8 to TRBJ2-2, with D unclear. What was sequenced was CD4+ T cells from PBMCs. CDR3 loop: CASSTGRVNTGELFF. CDR3 coding DNA: TGTGCCAGCAGCACCGGAAGGGTGAACACCGGGGAGCTGTTTTTT.